Below, one T cell receptor (beta chain) is given with its context. The sample originates from a study of cytomegalovirus exposure and HLA in healthy donors. With 60 Vbeta and 13 Jbeta primers, the PCR was carried out. Method: immunoSEQ multiplex PCR; TCRdb's copy keeps in-frame clones and lacks some. The sample holds around 190,000 clones, about 78% seen once. This CDR3 has 15 residues. Trimming cost V 0 bases and J 3 bases, with 11 bases left between them. Germline values: CDR1 SGHRS, CDR2 YFSETQ. V usage is TRBV5-1 and J usage is TRBJ2-3; TRBD2 is a possible D gene (6 bases). This receptor was obtained from a woman in her 30s in good health and CMV-seronegative. The sample consisted of PBMCs. CDR3 sequence reads: CASSLGTTSTDTQYF. The CDR3 DNA sequence: TGCGCCAGCAGCTTGGGGACTACTTCGACAGATACGCAGTATTTT.